This T cell receptor beta chain is drawn from a study of technical replicates of blood from a handful of donors. Assay used: immunoSEQ multiplex PCR; TCRdb lists only in-frame clones, some missing. Seen here are 65,000 to 85,000 clones, around 94% observed once, and the top ten hold around 0.37%. The V end lost 7 bases, the J end lost 5 bases, and 20 bases lay between the germline ends. In germline, CDR1 is MNHEY, CDR2 SVGAGI. CDR3 size: 15 residues. Sequences were obtained from T cells isolated from PBMCs. The sequence was collected from a human donor in good health. V is TRBV6-5 and J is TRBJ1-2; D perhaps matches TRBD1 (6 bases). The DNA for the CDR3 is TGTGCCAGCACTCGCGGGGGGGCGACACTATATGGCTACACCTTC. Its translation: CASTRGGATLYGYTF.